This T cell receptor (beta chain) originates from a study of blood T cells in healthy people across ages. Findings and caveats of the study: The unsorted PBMCs prevented any conclusive comparison of naive versus antigen-experienced cells.

A note on this clonotype: Antigen specificity is unknown.

V lost 3 bases and J 5 bases, leaving 14 bases between the germline ends. The CDR3 spans 14 residues. PCR was performed a second time for 7 to 11 cycles using a sample-barcoded 5' primer and a J-beta primer mix. A single record per CDR3 protein comes from TCRdb applying MiXCR to the 5' RACE reads. The repertoire consists of some 1,500,000 distinct CDR3 sequences, with 40% to 45% occurring once and the leading ten covering roughly 3.7%. The receptor's source is a woman under 30 in good health. V usage is TRBV12-3 or TRBV12-4 and J usage is TRBJ2-7; no reliable D call. The sample consisted of blood. Here the CDR3 DNA reads TGTGCCAGCAGTTTCCTCTTTAAGGCCCACGAGCAGTACTTC. Encoded protein: CASSFLFKAHEQYF.